The 8 T cell receptor beta chains reported below all come from one sample, sequenced in a study of cytomegalovirus exposure and HLA in healthy donors. The PCR had 60 Vbeta and 13 Jbeta primers. Clones were read by immunoSEQ multiplex PCR, and TCRdb kept only the in-frame ones, dropping some. The table has around 92,000 clones, more than 65% seen once. Sequenced: PBMCs. All receptors come from a girl aged 2-10 years in good health and CMV-seropositive.

The chain recombines TRBV5-4 with TRBJ1-2; TRBD1 is a possible D gene (6 bases). There are 12 residues in the CDR3. The V and J ends lost 4 bases and 8 bases respectively, with 12 bases between them. Germline CDR1 SGHNT, CDR2 YYREEE (reference sequence). The CDR3 coding sequence is TGTGCCAGCAGCGTACAGGGATTCGGCTACACCTTC. Translation: CASSVQGFGYTF.

The genes are TRBV27 and TRBJ1-5; no clear D. The CDR3 length is 12 residues. Germline V gene data show CDR1 as MNHEY and CDR2 as SMNVEV (reference sequence). V was pared by 6 bases and J by 0 bases, with 3 bases between. CDR3 region: CASSYSNQPQHF. CDR3 nucleotide sequence: TGTGCCAGCAGCTATAGCAATCAGCCCCAGCATTTT.

This chain links TRBV30 with TRBJ2-1; D unclear. Trimming cost V 3 bases and J 9 bases, with 9 bases left between them. This CDR3 contains 11 residues. Germline V gene data show CDR1 as GTSNPN and CDR2 as SVGIG (reference sequence). The DNA of the CDR3 is TGTGCCTGGAGCGCGACGGGTGAGCAGTTCTTC. It yields the protein CAWSATGEQFF.

This sequence joins TRBV9 and TRBJ1-1, with 8 nucleotides matching TRBD1. The CDR3 is 14 amino acids. Germline-derived CDR1 and CDR2 are SGDLS and YYNGEE. The junction had 5 bases not matched to a gene; V was cut back by 0 bases and J by 7 bases. Here the CDR3 DNA reads TGTGCCAGCAGCGTAGGACAGGGGCTGGGTGAAGCTTTCTTT. As protein: CASSVGQGLGEAFF.

This clone was detected only once. This chain joins TRBV9 and TRBJ2-7; possibly TRBD2 for D (5 bases). Trimming took off 0 bases at V and 1 base at J, with 11 bases between the two ends. In germline, CDR1 is SGDLS, CDR2 YYNGEE. The CDR3 spans 15 residues. This chain's CDR3 is CASSVGSSSSYEQYF. Here the CDR3 DNA reads TGTGCCAGCAGCGTAGGGTCTAGCAGTTCCTACGAGCAGTACTTC.

V and J are TRBV6-5 and TRBJ1-2, with D possibly being TRBD1 (6 bases). Trimming cost V 3 bases and J 4 bases, with 9 bases left between them. The CDR3 is 13 amino acids. CDR1 MNHEY and CDR2 SVGAGI come from the germline V gene. This CDR3 is CASSYRGGYGYTF. CDR3 in DNA: TGTGCCAGCAGTTATAGGGGGGGCTATGGCTACACCTTC.

This chain links TRBV6-5 with TRBJ1-1; no reliable D call. Trimming cost V 5 bases and J 8 bases, with 9 bases left between them. The CDR3 contains 11 residues. From germline, CDR1 is MNHEY and CDR2 SVGAGI. The CDR3 reads CASSAVGEAFF. CDR3 DNA: TGTGCCAGCAGTGCGGTTGGGGAAGCTTTCTTT.

The chain recombines TRBV9 with TRBJ1-1, with a tentative D call TRBD1 (5 bases). Deletions cut 0 bases from V and 3 bases from J, with 9 bases between. The CDR3 sequence is 14 residues long. CDR1 is SGDLS and CDR2 is YYNGEE in the germline V gene. This CDR3 is CASSVEGSYTEAFF. The CDR3 DNA reads TGTGCCAGCAGCGTAGAGGGGTCGTACACTGAAGCTTTCTTT.